This TCR beta chain was profiled in a study of post-analysis software for immune sequencing data. The study, taken as a whole, reports: The normalized Chao1 diversity of multiple sclerosis patients was significantly lower than that of controls. Five or six TRBV segments were significantly more frequent in patients than in controls. TRBV5-6, TRBV5-1 and TRBV20-1 were among these segments.

Per the germline V gene, CDR1 is KGHSH and CDR2 is LQKENI. CDR3 length: 17 amino acids. TCR beta cDNA libraries had unique molecular identifiers. From the PCR reads, TCRdb called clonotypes with MiXCR, one entry per CDR3 protein. The sample has 750,000 to 900,000 distinct CDR3 sequences; about half are singletons. This clonotype was seen only a few times. Its antigen is still unknown. The junction differs from germline at one of its ends, possibly a read error. The TCR originated in a girl aged 5-17 years with multiple sclerosis. The V call is TRBV18, the J call TRBJ2-5, with TRBD2 matching over 9 bases. Sequencing was done on a sample of blood. The CDR3 nucleotides are TGTGTCAGCTCACCTCTCGCGGGAGGGCCGGTTGGAGAGACCCAGTACTTC. It specifies CVSSPLAGGPVGETQYF.